The rows below give T cell receptor beta chains drawn from one sample of a study of PD-L1 blockade in urothelial cancer. Using immunoSEQ multiplex PCR, the repertoire was profiled, and TCRdb retains in-frame clones only, with some absent. The table has 90,000 or so clones, 70% to 90% seen once. This specimen consisted of PBMCs, obtained around atezolizumab (anti-PD-L1) treatment. The receptor set was obtained from a woman aged 80 or over with urothelial cancer. Each CDR3 is given with its conserved first and last residue. Fields, in order: D gene, J gene, V gene, clone size, CDR3 protein, CDR3 DNA. D genes are given only for firm matches. Only part of the rows carry a size: once, few, many, or a class if the clone is expanded.

d_call: .; j_call: TRBJ2-3; v_call: TRBV30; clone_size: .; cdr3_aa: CAWRGQGHTDTQYF; cdr3_nt: TGTGCCTGGAGGGGGCAGGGACACACAGATACGCAGTATTTT
d_call: .; j_call: TRBJ1-5; v_call: TRBV9; clone_size: .; cdr3_aa: CASSVGVNSNQPQHF; cdr3_nt: TGTGCCAGCAGCGTAGGTGTTAATAGCAATCAGCCCCAGCATTTT
d_call: TRBD1; j_call: TRBJ2-3; v_call: TRBV9; clone_size: .; cdr3_aa: CASTDRGGTDTQYF; cdr3_nt: TGTGCCAGCACCGACAGGGGGGGAACAGATACGCAGTATTTT
d_call: TRBD2; j_call: TRBJ2-7; v_call: TRBV7-9; clone_size: .; cdr3_aa: CAITRTGLADEQYF; cdr3_nt: TGTGCCATCACCAGAACCGGACTAGCAGACGAGCAGTACTTC
d_call: TRBD2; j_call: TRBJ2-7; v_call: TRBV28; clone_size: .; cdr3_aa: CASSVHSTSRYEQYF; cdr3_nt: TGTGCCAGCAGCGTTCATTCGACTAGCCGGTACGAGCAGTACTTC
d_call: TRBD1; j_call: TRBJ2-1; v_call: TRBV27; clone_size: .; cdr3_aa: CASSFGQGTHNEQFF; cdr3_nt: TGTGCCAGCAGTTTCGGACAGGGTACACACAATGAGCAGTTCTTC
d_call: .; j_call: TRBJ2-1; v_call: TRBV19; clone_size: .; cdr3_aa: CASSIVDEQFF; cdr3_nt: TGTGCCAGTAGTATCGTCGATGAGCAGTTCTTC
d_call: TRBD2; j_call: TRBJ2-7; v_call: TRBV5-1; clone_size: .; cdr3_aa: CASSLGLAGNYEQYF; cdr3_nt: TGCGCCAGCAGCTTGGGACTAGCGGGAAACTACGAGCAGTACTTC
d_call: TRBD1; j_call: TRBJ1-1; v_call: TRBV11-2; clone_size: few; cdr3_aa: CASIGQGGTEAFF; cdr3_nt: TGTGCCAGCATCGGACAGGGGGGCACTGAAGCTTTCTTT
d_call: .; j_call: TRBJ2-7; v_call: TRBV27; clone_size: .; cdr3_aa: CASSQTRDSEQYF; cdr3_nt: TGTGCCAGCAGTCAAACGCGGGACTCCGAGCAGTACTTC
d_call: TRBD2; j_call: TRBJ2-7; v_call: TRBV11-3; clone_size: .; cdr3_aa: CASSLDTSGNYEQYF; cdr3_nt: TGTGCCAGCAGCTTAGACACTAGCGGGAACTACGAGCAGTACTTC
d_call: .; j_call: TRBJ2-1; v_call: TRBV5-1; clone_size: .; cdr3_aa: CASQPGQPGAGDEQFF; cdr3_nt: TGCGCCAGCCAACCCGGACAGCCCGGTGCTGGCGATGAGCAGTTCTTC
d_call: .; j_call: TRBJ1-1; v_call: TRBV7-2; clone_size: .; cdr3_aa: CASSLGENTEAFF; cdr3_nt: TGTGCCAGCAGCTTAGGAGAGAACACTGAAGCTTTCTTT
d_call: .; j_call: TRBJ2-7; v_call: TRBV6-1; clone_size: .; cdr3_aa: CASSEFGQGLKPYEQYF; cdr3_nt: TGTGCCAGCAGTGAATTTGGGCAGGGGTTGAAACCCTACGAGCAGTACTTC
d_call: .; j_call: TRBJ2-7; v_call: TRBV29-1; clone_size: .; cdr3_aa: CSVKSGAYEQYF; cdr3_nt: TGCAGCGTCAAATCCGGGGCCTACGAGCAGTACTTC
d_call: .; j_call: TRBJ1-2; v_call: TRBV6-1; clone_size: .; cdr3_aa: CASSEREYGYTF; cdr3_nt: TGTGCCAGCAGTGAAAGGGAGTATGGCTACACCTTC
d_call: TRBD1; j_call: TRBJ1-3; v_call: TRBV9; clone_size: .; cdr3_aa: CASSPGQSSGNTIYF; cdr3_nt: TGTGCCAGCAGCCCGGGACAGAGCTCTGGAAACACCATATATTTT
d_call: .; j_call: TRBJ2-5; v_call: TRBV7-8; clone_size: .; cdr3_aa: CASSLALGQETQYF; cdr3_nt: TGTGCCAGCAGCTTAGCGTTAGGACAAGAGACCCAGTACTTC
d_call: .; j_call: TRBJ2-2; v_call: TRBV7-8; clone_size: .; cdr3_aa: CASLSGELFF; cdr3_nt: TGTGCCAGCCTGAGCGGGGAGCTGTTTTTT
d_call: .; j_call: TRBJ1-5; v_call: TRBV15; clone_size: .; cdr3_aa: CATSRDISQPQHF; cdr3_nt: TGTGCCACCAGCAGAGATATTAGTCAGCCCCAGCATTTT
d_call: .; j_call: TRBJ1-2; v_call: TRBV9; clone_size: .; cdr3_aa: CASSVVRWGVLGYGYTF; cdr3_nt: TGTGCCAGCAGCGTAGTCAGGTGGGGGGTGTTAGGCTATGGCTACACCTTC
d_call: .; j_call: TRBJ2-1; v_call: TRBV28; clone_size: .; cdr3_aa: CASSLSQVHNEQFF; cdr3_nt: TGTGCCAGCAGTTTAAGCCAGGTTCACAATGAGCAGTTCTTC
d_call: .; j_call: TRBJ1-1; v_call: TRBV5-5; clone_size: .; cdr3_aa: CASSLSMNTEAFF; cdr3_nt: TGTGCCAGCAGCTTGTCTATGAACACTGAAGCTTTCTTT
d_call: TRBD1; j_call: TRBJ1-1; v_call: TRBV12-5; clone_size: .; cdr3_aa: CASGTGQGDTEAFF; cdr3_nt: TGTGCTAGTGGTACCGGACAGGGGGACACTGAAGCTTTCTTT
d_call: .; j_call: TRBJ2-5; v_call: TRBV25-1; clone_size: .; cdr3_aa: CASSTVTETQYF; cdr3_nt: TGTGCCAGCAGTACAGTTACGGAGACCCAGTACTTC
d_call: TRBD1; j_call: TRBJ1-1; v_call: TRBV19; clone_size: .; cdr3_aa: CASSWTGGMAEAFF; cdr3_nt: TGTGCCAGTAGTTGGACAGGGGGCATGGCTGAAGCTTTCTTT
d_call: TRBD1; j_call: TRBJ2-1; v_call: TRBV19; clone_size: .; cdr3_aa: CASSISRDSYNEQFF; cdr3_nt: TGTGCCAGTAGTATCTCCCGGGACAGTTACAATGAGCAGTTCTTC
d_call: TRBD1; j_call: TRBJ1-2; v_call: TRBV19; clone_size: .; cdr3_aa: CASSDRAYGYTF; cdr3_nt: TGTGCCAGTAGCGACAGGGCCTATGGCTACACCTTC
d_call: .; j_call: TRBJ2-5; v_call: TRBV11-1; clone_size: .; cdr3_aa: CASSTLIEETQYF; cdr3_nt: TGTGCCAGCAGCACGCTAATAGAAGAGACCCAGTACTTC
d_call: .; j_call: TRBJ2-7; v_call: TRBV5-6; clone_size: .; cdr3_aa: CASSHDSTYEQYF; cdr3_nt: TGTGCCAGCAGCCACGACTCGACCTACGAGCAGTACTTC
d_call: TRBD2; j_call: TRBJ2-7; v_call: TRBV28; clone_size: .; cdr3_aa: CASSLAGGPRGEQYF; cdr3_nt: TGTGCCAGCAGCTTAGCGGGAGGGCCCCGGGGGGAGCAGTACTTC
d_call: TRBD1; j_call: TRBJ2-7; v_call: TRBV10-2; clone_size: .; cdr3_aa: CASSQRTGHVEQYF; cdr3_nt: TGCGCCAGCTCCCAGAGGACAGGGCATGTCGAGCAGTACTTC
d_call: TRBD1; j_call: TRBJ2-7; v_call: TRBV5-1; clone_size: .; cdr3_aa: CASSLGDRAYEQYF; cdr3_nt: TGCGCCAGCAGCTTGGGGGACAGGGCCTACGAGCAGTACTTC
d_call: TRBD1; j_call: TRBJ1-2; v_call: TRBV11-2; clone_size: .; cdr3_aa: CASSSPRTGGIYGYTF; cdr3_nt: TGTGCCAGCAGCTCCCCCCGGACAGGGGGCATTTATGGCTACACCTTC
d_call: TRBD2; j_call: TRBJ2-1; v_call: TRBV5-1; clone_size: .; cdr3_aa: CASSRGAGGPDEQFF; cdr3_nt: TGCGCCAGCAGCCGGGGAGCGGGAGGGCCAGATGAGCAGTTCTTC
d_call: .; j_call: TRBJ1-4; v_call: TRBV9; clone_size: .; cdr3_aa: CASSGGQTEKLFF; cdr3_nt: TGTGCCAGCAGCGGAGGACAGACTGAAAAACTGTTTTTT
d_call: .; j_call: TRBJ1-1; v_call: TRBV11-2; clone_size: .; cdr3_aa: CASSLSTGSNTEAFF; cdr3_nt: TGTGCCAGCAGCTTAAGTACAGGGAGTAACACTGAAGCTTTCTTT
d_call: .; j_call: TRBJ1-2; v_call: TRBV27; clone_size: .; cdr3_aa: CASSLTRGEGYGYTF; cdr3_nt: TGTGCCAGCAGCTTAACGCGCGGGGAGGGCTATGGCTACACCTTC
d_call: .; j_call: TRBJ1-3; v_call: TRBV4-1; clone_size: .; cdr3_aa: CASSQVYRSSGNTIYF; cdr3_nt: TGCGCCAGCAGCCAAGTTTACAGGAGCTCTGGAAACACCATATATTTT
d_call: TRBD1; j_call: TRBJ2-7; v_call: TRBV28; clone_size: .; cdr3_aa: CASSPPGQGSYEQYF; cdr3_nt: TGTGCCAGCAGTCCACCGGGACAGGGTTCCTACGAGCAGTACTTC
d_call: TRBD2; j_call: TRBJ2-1; v_call: TRBV7-8; clone_size: .; cdr3_aa: CASSRGRGEYNEQFF; cdr3_nt: TGTGCCAGCAGCCGCGGCCGGGGGGAGTACAATGAGCAGTTCTTC
d_call: TRBD2; j_call: TRBJ2-1; v_call: TRBV18; clone_size: .; cdr3_aa: CASSLTSGSSYNEQFF; cdr3_nt: TGTGCCAGCTCACTCACTAGCGGGAGCTCCTACAATGAGCAGTTCTTC
d_call: .; j_call: TRBJ2-2; v_call: TRBV29-1; clone_size: .; cdr3_aa: CSVKPGTGELFF; cdr3_nt: TGCAGCGTTAAACCAGGCACCGGGGAGCTGTTTTTT
d_call: TRBD2; j_call: TRBJ2-5; v_call: TRBV6-1; clone_size: .; cdr3_aa: CASSELTSGSSSQETQYF; cdr3_nt: TGTGCCAGCAGTGAACTAACTAGCGGGAGTTCTAGCCAAGAGACCCAGTACTTC
d_call: .; j_call: TRBJ1-1; v_call: TRBV5-4; clone_size: .; cdr3_aa: CASSSSQGGHTEAFF; cdr3_nt: TGTGCCAGCAGCTCCTCGCAGGGCGGTCACACTGAAGCTTTCTTT
d_call: .; j_call: TRBJ2-3; v_call: TRBV5-1; clone_size: .; cdr3_aa: CASSLIQGDTQYF; cdr3_nt: TGCGCCAGCAGCTTAATACAGGGAGATACGCAGTATTTT
d_call: .; j_call: TRBJ2-1; v_call: TRBV6-5; clone_size: .; cdr3_aa: CASSTAGMSREQFF; cdr3_nt: TGTGCCAGCAGTACCGCGGGAATGAGCCGTGAGCAGTTCTTC
d_call: .; j_call: TRBJ2-2; v_call: TRBV9; clone_size: .; cdr3_aa: CASSPGLANTGELFF; cdr3_nt: TGTGCCAGCAGCCCGGGACTGGCGAACACCGGGGAGCTGTTTTTT
d_call: .; j_call: TRBJ1-5; v_call: TRBV1; clone_size: .; cdr3_aa: CTTDDYNQPQHF; cdr3_nt: TGCACCACCGACGACTACAATCAGCCCCAGCATTTT
d_call: TRBD1; j_call: TRBJ1-2; v_call: TRBV30; clone_size: once; cdr3_aa: CAWRGQGSYGYAF; cdr3_nt: TGTGCCTGGAGAGGACAGGGCAGTTATGGCTACGCCTTC
d_call: .; j_call: TRBJ1-1; v_call: TRBV29-1; clone_size: .; cdr3_aa: CSVGSGNTEAFF; cdr3_nt: TGCAGCGTTGGTAGCGGGAACACTGAAGCTTTCTTT
d_call: TRBD1; j_call: TRBJ2-4; v_call: TRBV2; clone_size: .; cdr3_aa: CASDGQVQSWAKNIQYF; cdr3_nt: TGTGCCAGCGACGGACAGGTACAATCGTGGGCCAAAAACATTCAGTACTTC
d_call: .; j_call: TRBJ1-5; v_call: TRBV21-1; clone_size: once; cdr3_aa: CASSKGSSNQPQHF; cdr3_nt: TGTGCCAGCAGCAAAGGGAGTAGCAATCAGCCCCAGCATTTT
d_call: .; j_call: TRBJ1-3; v_call: TRBV30; clone_size: .; cdr3_aa: CAWNRGPRSGNTIYF; cdr3_nt: TGTGCCTGGAACCGAGGGCCGCGCTCTGGAAACACCATATATTTT
d_call: TRBD1; j_call: TRBJ1-4; v_call: TRBV4-1; clone_size: .; cdr3_aa: CASSQEGWGQGGKLFF; cdr3_nt: TGCGCCAGCAGCCAAGAGGGGTGGGGACAGGGGGGAAAACTGTTTTTT
d_call: .; j_call: TRBJ2-7; v_call: TRBV5-1; clone_size: .; cdr3_aa: CASSSSSRGVYEQYF; cdr3_nt: TGCGCCAGCAGCTCGTCGAGCAGGGGGGTCTACGAGCAGTACTTC
d_call: TRBD1; j_call: TRBJ2-5; v_call: TRBV18; clone_size: .; cdr3_aa: CASSPETGGTQYF; cdr3_nt: TGTGCCAGCTCACCAGAGACAGGGGGGACCCAGTACTTC
d_call: .; j_call: TRBJ1-2; v_call: TRBV5-5; clone_size: .; cdr3_aa: CASSFEGTSNYGYTF; cdr3_nt: TGTGCCAGCAGCTTTGAGGGCACTTCTAACTATGGCTACACCTTC
d_call: TRBD1; j_call: TRBJ1-2; v_call: TRBV6-1; clone_size: .; cdr3_aa: CASSESPGQPSYGYTF; cdr3_nt: TGTGCCAGCAGTGAATCACCGGGACAGCCTTCCTATGGCTACACCTTC